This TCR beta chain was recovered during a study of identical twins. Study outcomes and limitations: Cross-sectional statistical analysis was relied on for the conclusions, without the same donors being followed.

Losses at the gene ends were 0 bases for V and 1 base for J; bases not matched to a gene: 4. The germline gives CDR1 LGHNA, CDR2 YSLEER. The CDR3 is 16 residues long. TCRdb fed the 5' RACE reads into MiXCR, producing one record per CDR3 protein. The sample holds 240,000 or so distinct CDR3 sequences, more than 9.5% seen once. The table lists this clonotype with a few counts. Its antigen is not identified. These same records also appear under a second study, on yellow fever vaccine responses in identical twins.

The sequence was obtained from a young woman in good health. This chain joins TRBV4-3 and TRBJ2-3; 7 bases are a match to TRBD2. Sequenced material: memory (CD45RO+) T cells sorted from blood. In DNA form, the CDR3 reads TGCGCCAGCAGCCAAGAGGGGGGACTACGCACAGATACGCAGTATTTT. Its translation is CASSQEGGLRTDTQYF.